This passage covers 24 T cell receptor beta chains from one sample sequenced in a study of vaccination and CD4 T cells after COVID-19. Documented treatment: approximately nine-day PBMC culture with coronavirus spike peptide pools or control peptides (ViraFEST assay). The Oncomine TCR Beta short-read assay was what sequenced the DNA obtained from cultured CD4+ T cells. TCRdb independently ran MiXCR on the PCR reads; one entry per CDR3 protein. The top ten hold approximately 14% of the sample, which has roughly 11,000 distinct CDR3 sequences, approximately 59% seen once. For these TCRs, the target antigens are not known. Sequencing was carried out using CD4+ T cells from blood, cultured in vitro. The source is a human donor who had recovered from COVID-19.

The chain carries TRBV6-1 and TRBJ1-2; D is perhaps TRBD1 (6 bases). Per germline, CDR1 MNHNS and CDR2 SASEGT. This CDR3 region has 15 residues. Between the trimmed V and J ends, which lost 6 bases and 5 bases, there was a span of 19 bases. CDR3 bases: TGTGCCAGCAGCTCAGCGACAGGTCGGGTTTATGGCTACACCTTC. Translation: CASSSATGRVYGYTF.

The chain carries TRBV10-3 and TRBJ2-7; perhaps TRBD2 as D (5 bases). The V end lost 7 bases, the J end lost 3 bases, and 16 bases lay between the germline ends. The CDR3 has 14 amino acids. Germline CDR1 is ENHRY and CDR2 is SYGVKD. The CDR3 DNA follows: TGTGCCATCACGAGGGAGTTTTTGAGCTACGAGCAGTACTTC. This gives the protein CAITREFLSYEQYF.

DNA for the CDR3: TGTGCCAGCAGCCCCAACAGGGGAAACGAGCAGTACTTC. Protein product: CASSPNRGNEQYF. The chain carries TRBV6-1 and TRBJ2-7; 7 bases line up with TRBD1. Germline CDR1 MNHNS, CDR2 SASEGT. CDR3 length: 13 amino acids. Losses at the gene ends were 6 bases for V and 5 bases for J; bases not matched to a gene: 7.

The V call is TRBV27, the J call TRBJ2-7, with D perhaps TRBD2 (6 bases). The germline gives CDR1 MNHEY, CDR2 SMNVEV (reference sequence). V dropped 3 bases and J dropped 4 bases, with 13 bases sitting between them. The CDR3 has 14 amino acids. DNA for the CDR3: TGTGCCAGCAGTTTTGGGGGGAGCAAGTACGAGCAGTACTTC. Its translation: CASSFGGSKYEQYF.

CDR3: CASSFGGTDTQYF. The CDR3 DNA reads as TGTGCCAGCAGCTTTGGGGGGACAGATACGCAGTATTTT. The chain joins TRBV7-9 to TRBJ2-3; D perhaps matches TRBD2 (6 bases). The CDR3 is 13 residues long. The V gene lost 3 bases and the J gene lost 3 bases, with 7 bases spanning the gap. Germline V gene sequence: CDR1 SEHNR, CDR2 FQNEAQ (reference sequence).

CDR3: CASSFLQFEQYF. The CDR3 DNA sequence: TGTGCCAGCAGCTTTCTCCAGTTCGAGCAGTACTTC. The chain couples TRBV7-9 to TRBJ2-7; D unclear. V was trimmed by 3 bases and J by 6 bases, leaving 9 bases between them. CDR1 and CDR2 (germline): SEHNR, FQNEAQ (reference sequence). CDR3 length equals 12 residues.

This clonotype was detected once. In DNA, the CDR3 is TGTGCCTGGAGTGTTCCAACCCCGGGGGGCACTACTGAAGCTTTCTTT. This sequence encodes CAWSVPTPGGTTEAFF. The rearrangement links TRBV30 to TRBJ1-1; tentatively, D is TRBD1 (6 bases). The V end lost 0 bases, the J end lost 5 bases, and 19 bases lay between the germline ends. Germline V gene sequence: CDR1 GTSNPN, CDR2 SVGIG (reference sequence). The CDR3 has 16 residues.

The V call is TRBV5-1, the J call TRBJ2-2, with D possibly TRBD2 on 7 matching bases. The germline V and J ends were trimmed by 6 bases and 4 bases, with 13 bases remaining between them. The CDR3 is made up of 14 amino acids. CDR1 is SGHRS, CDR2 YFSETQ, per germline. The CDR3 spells CASTKGEGTGELFF. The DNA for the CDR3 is TGCGCCAGCACCAAGGGGGAGGGCACCGGGGAGCTGTTTTTT.

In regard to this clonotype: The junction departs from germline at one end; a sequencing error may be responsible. In DNA, the CDR3 is TGCAGTGCTAGAGTATTCTCTGGAAACGCCATATATTTT. Translating gives CSARVFSGNAIYF. The chain has TRBV20-1 and TRBJ1-3, with D uncertain. CDR3 length equals 13 residues. Germline V lookup: CDR1 DFQATT, CDR2 SNEGSKA (reference sequence).

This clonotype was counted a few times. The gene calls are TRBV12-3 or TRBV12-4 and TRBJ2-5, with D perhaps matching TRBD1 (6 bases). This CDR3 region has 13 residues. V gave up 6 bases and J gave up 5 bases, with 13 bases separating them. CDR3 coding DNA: TGTGCCAGCAGGGCTCTAGGGGGTGAGACCCAGTACTTC. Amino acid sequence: CASRALGGETQYF.

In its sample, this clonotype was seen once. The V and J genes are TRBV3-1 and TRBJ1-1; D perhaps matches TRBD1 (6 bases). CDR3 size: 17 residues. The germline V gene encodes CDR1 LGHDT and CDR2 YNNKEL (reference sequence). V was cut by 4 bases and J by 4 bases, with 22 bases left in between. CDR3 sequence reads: CASSPNRVTGSGTEAFF. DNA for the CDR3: TGTGCCAGCAGCCCAAATAGAGTAACAGGGTCTGGCACTGAAGCTTTCTTT.

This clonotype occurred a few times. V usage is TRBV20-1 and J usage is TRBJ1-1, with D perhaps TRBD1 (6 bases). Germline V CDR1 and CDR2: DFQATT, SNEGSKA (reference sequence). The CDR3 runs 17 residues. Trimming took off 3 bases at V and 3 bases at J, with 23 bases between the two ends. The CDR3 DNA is TGCAGTGCTAGTACCGCCGGGACACCATTTTCCTACACTGAAGCTTTCTTT. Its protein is CSASTAGTPFSYTEAFF.

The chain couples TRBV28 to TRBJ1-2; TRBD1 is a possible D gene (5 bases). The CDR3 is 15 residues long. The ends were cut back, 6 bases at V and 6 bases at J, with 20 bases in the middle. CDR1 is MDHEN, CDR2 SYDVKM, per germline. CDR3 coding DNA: TGTGCCAGCAGGCCCCCGGGGCCGGAGGCACATGGCTACACCTTC. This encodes CASRPPGPEAHGYTF.

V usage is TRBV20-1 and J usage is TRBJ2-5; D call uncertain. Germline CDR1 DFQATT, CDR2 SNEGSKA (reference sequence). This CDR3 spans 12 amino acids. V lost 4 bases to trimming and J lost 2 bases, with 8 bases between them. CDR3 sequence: CSAIHVQETQYF. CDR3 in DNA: TGCAGTGCTATTCACGTTCAAGAGACCCAGTACTTC.

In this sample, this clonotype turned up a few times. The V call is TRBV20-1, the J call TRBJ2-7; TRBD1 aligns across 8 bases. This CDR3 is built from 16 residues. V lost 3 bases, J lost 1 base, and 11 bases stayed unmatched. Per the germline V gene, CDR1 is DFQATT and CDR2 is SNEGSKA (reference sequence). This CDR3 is CSARGTGGGGSYEQYF. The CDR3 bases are TGCAGTGCTAGGGGGACAGGAGGTGGAGGGTCCTACGAGCAGTACTTC.

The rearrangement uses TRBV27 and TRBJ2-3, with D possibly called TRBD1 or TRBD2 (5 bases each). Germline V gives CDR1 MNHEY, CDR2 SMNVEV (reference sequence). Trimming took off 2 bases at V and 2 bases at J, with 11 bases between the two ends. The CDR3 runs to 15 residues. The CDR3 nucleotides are TGTGCCAGCAGTTTAATTGGGGGAATCACAGATACGCAGTATTTT. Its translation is CASSLIGGITDTQYF.

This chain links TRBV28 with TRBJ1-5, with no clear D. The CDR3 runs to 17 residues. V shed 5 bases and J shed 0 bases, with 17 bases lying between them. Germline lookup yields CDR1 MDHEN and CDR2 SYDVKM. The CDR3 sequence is CASSLGSVLYSNQPQHF. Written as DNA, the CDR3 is TGTGCCAGCAGTCTAGGCTCCGTGCTATATAGCAATCAGCCCCAGCATTTT.

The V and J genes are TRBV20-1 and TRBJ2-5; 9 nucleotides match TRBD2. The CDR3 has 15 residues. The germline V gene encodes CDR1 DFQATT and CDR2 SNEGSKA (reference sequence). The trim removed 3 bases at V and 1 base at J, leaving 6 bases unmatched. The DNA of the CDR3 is TGCAGTGCTAGTACGCTAGCGGGGTTCCAAGAGACCCAGTACTTC. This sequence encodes CSASTLAGFQETQYF.

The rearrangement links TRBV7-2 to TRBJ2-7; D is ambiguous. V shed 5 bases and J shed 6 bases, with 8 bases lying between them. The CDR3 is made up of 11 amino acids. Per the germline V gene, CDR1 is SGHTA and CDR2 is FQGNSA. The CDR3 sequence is CASSQDREQYF. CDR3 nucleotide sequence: TGTGCCAGCAGCCAGGACCGCGAGCAGTACTTC.

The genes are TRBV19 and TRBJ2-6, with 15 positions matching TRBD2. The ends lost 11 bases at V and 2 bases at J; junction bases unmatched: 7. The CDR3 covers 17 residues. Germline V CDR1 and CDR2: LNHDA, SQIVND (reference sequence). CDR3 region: CASRGTSGRTGANVLTF. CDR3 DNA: TGTGCCTCGAGGGGGACTAGCGGGAGGACTGGGGCCAACGTCCTGACTTTC.

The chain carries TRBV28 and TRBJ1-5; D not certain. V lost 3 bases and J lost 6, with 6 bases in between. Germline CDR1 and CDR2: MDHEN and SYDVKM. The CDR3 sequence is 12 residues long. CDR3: CASSFYGQPQHF. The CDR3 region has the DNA TGTGCCAGCAGTTTTTACGGTCAGCCCCAGCATTTT. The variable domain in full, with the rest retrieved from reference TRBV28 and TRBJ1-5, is DVKVTQSSRYLVKRTGEKVFLECVQDMDHENMFWYRQDPGLGLRLIYFSYDVKMKEKGDIPEGYSVSREKKERFSLILESASTNQTSMYLCASSFYGQPQHFGDGTRLSIL.

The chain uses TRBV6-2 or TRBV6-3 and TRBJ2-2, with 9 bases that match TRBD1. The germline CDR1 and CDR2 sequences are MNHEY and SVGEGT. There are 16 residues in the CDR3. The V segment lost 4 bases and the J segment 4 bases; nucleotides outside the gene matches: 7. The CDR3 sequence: CASSLWGQGGTGELFF. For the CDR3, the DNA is TGTGCCAGCAGTTTATGGGGACAGGGAGGCACCGGGGAGCTGTTTTTT.

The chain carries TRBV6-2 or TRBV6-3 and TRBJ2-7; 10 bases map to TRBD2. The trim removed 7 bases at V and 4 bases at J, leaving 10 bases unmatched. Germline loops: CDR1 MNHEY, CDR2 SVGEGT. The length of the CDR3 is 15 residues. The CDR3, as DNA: TGTGCCAGCACGAAACCTAGCGGGAGCTTGTACGAGCAGTACTTC. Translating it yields CASTKPSGSLYEQYF.

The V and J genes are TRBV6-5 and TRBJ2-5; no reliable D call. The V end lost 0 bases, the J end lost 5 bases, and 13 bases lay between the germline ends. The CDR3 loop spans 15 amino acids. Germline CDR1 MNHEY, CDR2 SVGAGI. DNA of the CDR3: TGTGCCAGCAGTTACTCATCCGGTCGACGGGAGACCCAGTACTTC. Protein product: CASSYSSGRRETQYF.